A selection of T cell receptor beta chains follows, all from one sample in a study of blood T cells in healthy people across ages. TCRdb fed the 5' RACE reads into MiXCR, producing one record per CDR3 protein. This table holds roughly 2 million distinct CDR3 sequences, about 49% found once. Sample: blood. The receptors were sampled from a woman in her thirties or forties in good health. The CDR3 runs from the conserved cysteine through the conserved F or W. Fields, in order: clone size, J gene, D gene, V gene, CDR3 protein, CDR3 DNA. The D gene is left open where the match is weak. A row's size may be missing; if present it is once, few, many or a size class.

clone_size: few
j_call: TRBJ1-2
d_call: -
v_call: TRBV20-1
cdr3_aa: CSAHLEPARESNGYTF
cdr3_nt: TGCAGTGCTCACCTCGAACCGGCCAGGGAGTCTAATGGCTACACCTTC

clone_size: -
j_call: TRBJ1-2
d_call: -
v_call: TRBV15
cdr3_aa: CATSRDSHAISFNYGYTF
cdr3_nt: TGTGCCACCAGCAGAGATTCCCACGCCATCAGTTTTAACTATGGCTACACCTTC

clone_size: few
j_call: TRBJ2-3
d_call: TRBD2
v_call: TRBV5-1
cdr3_aa: CASSERGVADTQYF
cdr3_nt: TGCGCCAGCAGCGAGCGGGGGGTGGCAGATACGCAGTATTTT

clone_size: few
j_call: TRBJ2-5
d_call: TRBD2
v_call: TRBV5-1
cdr3_aa: CASSPQSSGGETQYF
cdr3_nt: TGCGCCAGCAGCCCGCAGTCTAGCGGGGGGGAGACCCAGTACTTC

clone_size: -
j_call: TRBJ2-7
d_call: TRBD1
v_call: TRBV28
cdr3_aa: CASSLMDRGYEQNF
cdr3_nt: TGTGCCAGCAGTTTAATGGACAGGGGGTACGAGCAGAACTTC

clone_size: -
j_call: TRBJ1-1
d_call: -
v_call: TRBV7-9
cdr3_aa: CASSLGQATEAFF
cdr3_nt: TGTGCCAGCAGCTTAGGTCAGGCCACTGAAGCTTTCTTT

clone_size: -
j_call: TRBJ2-4
d_call: TRBD2
v_call: TRBV2
cdr3_aa: CASSAASGGENIQYF
cdr3_nt: TGTGCCAGCAGTGCGGCGAGCGGGGGTGAAAACATTCAGTACTTC

clone_size: few
j_call: TRBJ2-1
d_call: TRBD2
v_call: TRBV4-3
cdr3_aa: CASSQDLPRGGGDNEQFF
cdr3_nt: TGCGCCAGCAGCCAAGATCTCCCCCGGGGTGGGGGGGACAATGAGCAGTTCTTC

clone_size: few
j_call: TRBJ2-5
d_call: -
v_call: TRBV15
cdr3_aa: CATSRGGEGTQYF
cdr3_nt: TGTGCCACCAGCAGAGGGGGCGAGGGGACCCAGTACTTC

clone_size: -
j_call: TRBJ2-7
d_call: -
v_call: TRBV28
cdr3_aa: CASSLGAAGEQYF
cdr3_nt: TGTGCCAGCAGTTTGGGTGCGGCCGGCGAGCAGTACTTC

clone_size: -
j_call: TRBJ1-2
d_call: -
v_call: TRBV28
cdr3_aa: CASSLKGGMRGYTF
cdr3_nt: TGTGCCAGCAGTTTAAAGGGGGGTATGAGAGGCTACACCTTC

clone_size: -
j_call: TRBJ1-2
d_call: TRBD1
v_call: TRBV7-9
cdr3_aa: CASSLGQMGGETYGYTF
cdr3_nt: TGTGCCAGCAGCTTGGGACAGATGGGCGGTGAGACCTATGGCTACACCTTC

clone_size: -
j_call: TRBJ2-5
d_call: -
v_call: TRBV28
cdr3_aa: CASAPGGRQETQYF
cdr3_nt: TGTGCCAGCGCCCCCGGGGGTCGCCAAGAGACCCAGTACTTC

clone_size: -
j_call: TRBJ2-1
d_call: TRBD2
v_call: TRBV20-1
cdr3_aa: CSARDWSSGGAHHNEQFF
cdr3_nt: TGCAGTGCTAGAGATTGGTCTAGCGGGGGGGCCCATCACAATGAGCAGTTCTTC

clone_size: few
j_call: TRBJ2-1
d_call: TRBD2
v_call: TRBV4-2
cdr3_aa: CASRSTSGGFNEQFF
cdr3_nt: TGTGCCAGCAGGTCGACTAGCGGGGGCTTTAATGAGCAGTTCTTC

clone_size: -
j_call: TRBJ2-1
d_call: -
v_call: TRBV6-1
cdr3_aa: CASSEDSPETQFF
cdr3_nt: TGTGCCAGCAGTGAAGACAGCCCGGAGACCCAGTTCTTC

clone_size: -
j_call: TRBJ2-1
d_call: -
v_call: TRBV28
cdr3_aa: CASSPGQFYNEQFF
cdr3_nt: TGTGCCAGCAGCCCCGGACAATTCTACAATGAGCAGTTCTTC

clone_size: few
j_call: TRBJ1-6
d_call: TRBD1
v_call: TRBV27
cdr3_aa: CASSSQGAGNSPLHF
cdr3_nt: TGTGCCAGCAGTTCTCAGGGGGCTGGGAATTCACCCCTCCACTTT

clone_size: few
j_call: TRBJ1-4
d_call: -
v_call: TRBV20-1
cdr3_aa: CSARPDSEKLFF
cdr3_nt: TGCAGTGCTAGACCCGACAGTGAAAAACTGTTTTTT

clone_size: -
j_call: TRBJ2-4
d_call: -
v_call: TRBV20-1
cdr3_aa: CSAIDSLAKNIQYF
cdr3_nt: TGCAGTGCTATAGACAGTCTAGCCAAAAACATTCAGTACTTC

clone_size: few
j_call: TRBJ1-6
d_call: -
v_call: TRBV18
cdr3_aa: CASSPNPGSYNSPLHF
cdr3_nt: TGTGCCAGCTCACCAAACCCCGGCTCCTATAATTCACCCCTCCACTTT

clone_size: -
j_call: TRBJ2-1
d_call: -
v_call: TRBV27
cdr3_aa: CASSPGAWGDEQFF
cdr3_nt: TGTGCCAGCAGTCCCGGGGCGTGGGGGGATGAGCAGTTCTTC

clone_size: -
j_call: TRBJ2-6
d_call: TRBD1
v_call: TRBV7-9
cdr3_aa: CASSSTGDRVYPNSGANVLTF
cdr3_nt: TGTGCCAGCAGCTCAACAGGGGACAGGGTCTACCCCAACTCTGGGGCCAACGTCCTGACTTTC

clone_size: -
j_call: TRBJ2-6
d_call: -
v_call: TRBV7-3
cdr3_aa: CASSLVGHLNLPSGANVLTF
cdr3_nt: TGTGCCAGCAGCTTAGTCGGGCATTTAAACCTGCCCTCTGGGGCCAACGTCCTGACTTTC

clone_size: -
j_call: TRBJ1-6
d_call: TRBD1
v_call: TRBV4-2
cdr3_aa: CASSRQGEGNSPLHF
cdr3_nt: TGTGCCAGCAGCAGACAGGGGGAGGGAAATTCACCCCTCCACTTT

clone_size: few
j_call: TRBJ1-6
d_call: TRBD1
v_call: TRBV7-9
cdr3_aa: CASSLADRYNSPLHF
cdr3_nt: TGTGCCAGCAGCTTAGCGGACAGGTACAATTCACCCCTCCACTTT

clone_size: -
j_call: TRBJ2-7
d_call: -
v_call: TRBV5-6
cdr3_aa: CASSWAGQLNYEQYF
cdr3_nt: TGTGCCAGCAGCTGGGCGGGACAGCTAAACTACGAGCAGTACTTC

clone_size: -
j_call: TRBJ1-2
d_call: -
v_call: TRBV4-2
cdr3_aa: CASSQTEGEAQRDYGYTF
cdr3_nt: TGTGCCAGCAGCCAAACGGAGGGCGAGGCACAGAGAGACTATGGCTACACCTTC

clone_size: few
j_call: TRBJ2-7
d_call: TRBD1
v_call: TRBV12-3/TRBV12-4
cdr3_aa: CASSTGGGSYEQYF
cdr3_nt: TGTGCCAGCAGCACAGGGGGTGGGTCCTACGAGCAGTACTTC

clone_size: -
j_call: TRBJ2-5
d_call: TRBD2
v_call: TRBV27
cdr3_aa: CASTPGLAGGAQYF
cdr3_nt: TGTGCCAGCACCCCGGGACTAGCGGGGGGAGCCCAGTACTTC

clone_size: few
j_call: TRBJ1-1
d_call: -
v_call: TRBV6-1
cdr3_aa: CASSRGTAGGEAFF
cdr3_nt: TGTGCCAGCAGCAGAGGGACCGCTGGAGGAGAAGCTTTCTTT

clone_size: -
j_call: TRBJ2-7
d_call: TRBD2
v_call: TRBV7-8
cdr3_aa: CASSSGLQDYEQYF
cdr3_nt: TGTGCCAGCAGCTCGGGACTACAAGACTACGAGCAGTACTTC

clone_size: few
j_call: TRBJ2-1
d_call: TRBD1
v_call: TRBV6-5
cdr3_aa: CASSDNRGFQFF
cdr3_nt: TGTGCCAGCAGTGACAACAGGGGTTTCCAGTTCTTC

clone_size: -
j_call: TRBJ2-5
d_call: -
v_call: TRBV29-1
cdr3_aa: CSAPRGSGTQYF
cdr3_nt: TGCAGCGCCCCCCGGGGGAGCGGGACCCAGTACTTC

clone_size: -
j_call: TRBJ2-3
d_call: -
v_call: TRBV19
cdr3_aa: CASSGLVGEADTQYF
cdr3_nt: TGTGCCAGTAGTGGTTTGGTCGGGGAGGCAGATACGCAGTATTTT

clone_size: -
j_call: TRBJ2-2
d_call: -
v_call: TRBV5-1
cdr3_aa: CASSGTGAGELFF
cdr3_nt: TGCGCCAGCAGCGGGACCGGGGCCGGGGAGCTGTTTTTT

clone_size: -
j_call: TRBJ2-5
d_call: TRBD1
v_call: TRBV6-2/TRBV6-3
cdr3_aa: CASSYTGGEETQYF
cdr3_nt: TGTGCCAGCAGTTATACAGGGGGAGAAGAGACCCAGTACTTC

clone_size: -
j_call: TRBJ1-1
d_call: -
v_call: TRBV29-1
cdr3_aa: CSVEDYQGAAFF
cdr3_nt: TGCAGCGTTGAGGATTATCAGGGCGCGGCTTTCTTT

clone_size: -
j_call: TRBJ1-4
d_call: TRBD1
v_call: TRBV29-1
cdr3_aa: CSVVRTGTKEKLFF
cdr3_nt: TGCAGCGTGGTCAGGACAGGGACAAAAGAAAAACTGTTTTTT

clone_size: few
j_call: TRBJ2-4
d_call: -
v_call: TRBV27
cdr3_aa: CASRRQNIQYF
cdr3_nt: TGTGCCAGCAGGAGACAGAACATTCAGTACTTC

clone_size: few
j_call: TRBJ2-1
d_call: -
v_call: TRBV7-7
cdr3_aa: CASSFAQNNEQFF
cdr3_nt: TGTGCTAGCAGCTTCGCGCAAAACAATGAGCAGTTCTTC

clone_size: -
j_call: TRBJ2-7
d_call: -
v_call: TRBV4-1
cdr3_aa: CASSPEHREQYF
cdr3_nt: TGCGCCAGCAGCCCTGAACACCGGGAGCAGTACTTC

clone_size: -
j_call: TRBJ2-1
d_call: -
v_call: TRBV2
cdr3_aa: CASTYYVGEQFF
cdr3_nt: TGTGCCAGCACATATTACGTGGGTGAGCAGTTCTTC

clone_size: -
j_call: TRBJ2-7
d_call: -
v_call: TRBV6-5
cdr3_aa: CASKGAGEPYEQYF
cdr3_nt: TGTGCCAGCAAGGGGGCGGGGGAACCCTACGAGCAGTACTTC

clone_size: many
j_call: TRBJ2-5
d_call: -
v_call: TRBV5-1
cdr3_aa: CASSGGGGETQYF
cdr3_nt: TGCGCCAGCAGTGGAGGGGGGGGAGAGACCCAGTACTTC

clone_size: -
j_call: TRBJ2-5
d_call: -
v_call: TRBV12-3/TRBV12-4
cdr3_aa: CASSLKQTRYF
cdr3_nt: TGTGCCAGCAGTCTAAAACAGACCCGGTACTTC

clone_size: -
j_call: TRBJ2-1
d_call: TRBD2
v_call: TRBV10-2
cdr3_aa: CASTGLARKNYNEQFF
cdr3_nt: TGCGCCAGCACCGGACTAGCGCGTAAGAACTACAATGAGCAGTTCTTC

clone_size: -
j_call: TRBJ2-7
d_call: TRBD2
v_call: TRBV28
cdr3_aa: CASSHGLAGGPSYEQYF
cdr3_nt: TGTGCCAGCAGTCACGGACTAGCGGGGGGGCCCTCCTACGAGCAGTACTTC

clone_size: many
j_call: TRBJ2-1
d_call: TRBD2
v_call: TRBV9
cdr3_aa: CASSGSGGYNEQFF
cdr3_nt: TGTGCCAGCAGCGGAAGCGGGGGCTACAATGAGCAGTTCTTC

clone_size: few
j_call: TRBJ2-1
d_call: TRBD1
v_call: TRBV6-5
cdr3_aa: CAAGGTGGNEQFF
cdr3_nt: TGTGCCGCAGGCGGGACAGGGGGTAATGAGCAGTTCTTC

clone_size: few
j_call: TRBJ2-5
d_call: TRBD1
v_call: TRBV7-9
cdr3_aa: CASSLVGQGKETQYF
cdr3_nt: TGTGCCAGCAGCTTAGTAGGACAGGGGAAAGAGACCCAGTACTTC

clone_size: -
j_call: TRBJ2-1
d_call: -
v_call: TRBV7-2
cdr3_aa: CASSLEGRGLAGDNEQFF
cdr3_nt: TGTGCCAGCAGCTTAGAAGGGCGAGGGTTGGCTGGAGACAATGAGCAGTTCTTC